This TCR beta chain was recovered during a study of naive and memory T cell subsets. Study observations and caveats: Over 90% of naive TCR sequences appeared only once, unlike memory subsets.

CMV status came from CD4+ IFNgamma after overnight CMV lysate stimulation. The beta constant-region primer was an equimolar mix of two oligonucleotides covering TRBC1 and TRBC2. A 12-nucleotide UMI and the SP2 primer were added to the cDNA 3' end by oligonucleotide ligation. TCRdb re-analysed the UMI-ligation and nested PCR reads in MiXCR, keeping a single row per CDR3 protein. Of 75,000 to 85,000 distinct CDR3 sequences listed, around 13% are singletons. On this clonotype: Its antigen is not identified.

The V and J ends lost 1 base and 0 bases respectively, with 19 bases between them. The CDR3 covers 19 residues. This clonotype was sampled from a human donor in good health. The chain joins TRBV12-3 or TRBV12-4 to TRBJ1-5; possibly TRBD1 for D (5 bases). The sample comprised central memory CD4+ T cells from blood. The CDR3 nucleotides are TGTGCCAGCAGTTTAGATATGTTTTTACAGGCAAGTAGCAATCAGCCCCAGCATTTT. Protein product: CASSLDMFLQASSNQPQHF.